This TCR beta chain was observed in a study of T cell changes during pregnancy in multiple sclerosis. The CDR3 is made up of 18 amino acids. Trimming removed 5 bases at V and 0 bases at J, with 17 bases between. Germline CDR1 and CDR2: MNHEY and SMNVEV (reference sequence). The table came from immunoSEQ multiplex PCR; TCRdb's copy has only in-frame clones and leaves some out. The sample holds around 50,000 clones, 80% to 95% seen once. Here the sequenced sample was CD4+ T cells from peripheral blood mononuclear cells, taken after pregnancy. This chain links TRBV27 with TRBJ1-6; no firm D call. The sequence was obtained from a female donor in good health, enrolled as a control in a pregnancy study. CDR3 bases: TGTGCCAGCAGTGGCGGTAACTCCTTTAGCTCCTATAATTCACCCCTCCACTTT. Translation: CASSGGNSFSSYNSPLHF.